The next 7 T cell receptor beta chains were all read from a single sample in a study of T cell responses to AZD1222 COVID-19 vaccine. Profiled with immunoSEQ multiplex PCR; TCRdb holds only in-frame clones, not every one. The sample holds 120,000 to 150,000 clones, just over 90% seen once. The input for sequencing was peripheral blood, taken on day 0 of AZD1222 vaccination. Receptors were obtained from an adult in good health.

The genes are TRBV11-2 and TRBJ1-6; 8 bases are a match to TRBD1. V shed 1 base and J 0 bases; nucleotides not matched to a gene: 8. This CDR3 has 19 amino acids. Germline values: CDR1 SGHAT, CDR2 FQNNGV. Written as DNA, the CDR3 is TGTGCCAGCAGCTTAGGTTTTCAGGGGGCTCGCTCCTATAATTCACCCCTCCACTTT. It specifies CASSLGFQGARSYNSPLHF.

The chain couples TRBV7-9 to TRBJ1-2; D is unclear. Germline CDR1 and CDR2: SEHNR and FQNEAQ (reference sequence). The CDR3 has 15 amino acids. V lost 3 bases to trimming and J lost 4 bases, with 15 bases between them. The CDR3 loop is CASSFGRITLYGYTF. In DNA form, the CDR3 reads TGTGCCAGCAGCTTCGGACGGATAACCCTCTATGGCTACACCTTC.

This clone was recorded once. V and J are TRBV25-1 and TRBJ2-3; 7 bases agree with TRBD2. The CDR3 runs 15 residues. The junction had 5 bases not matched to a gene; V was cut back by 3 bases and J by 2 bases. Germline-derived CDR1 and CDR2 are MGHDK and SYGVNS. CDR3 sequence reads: CASSDTLAATDTQYF. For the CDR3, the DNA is TGTGCCAGCAGTGATACCCTAGCGGCCACAGATACGCAGTATTTT.

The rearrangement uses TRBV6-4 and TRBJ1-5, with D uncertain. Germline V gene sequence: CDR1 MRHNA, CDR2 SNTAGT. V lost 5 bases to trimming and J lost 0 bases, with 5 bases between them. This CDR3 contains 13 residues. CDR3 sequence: CASSIDSNQPQHF. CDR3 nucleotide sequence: TGTGCCAGCAGTATTGATAGCAATCAGCCCCAGCATTTT.

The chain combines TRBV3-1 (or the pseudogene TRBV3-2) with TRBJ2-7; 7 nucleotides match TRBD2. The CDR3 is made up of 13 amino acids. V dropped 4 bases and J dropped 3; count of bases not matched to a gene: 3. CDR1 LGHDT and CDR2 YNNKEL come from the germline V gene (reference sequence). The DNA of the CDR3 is TGTGCCAGCAGCCCCGGACTAGTCTACGAGCAGTACTTC. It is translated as CASSPGLVYEQYF.

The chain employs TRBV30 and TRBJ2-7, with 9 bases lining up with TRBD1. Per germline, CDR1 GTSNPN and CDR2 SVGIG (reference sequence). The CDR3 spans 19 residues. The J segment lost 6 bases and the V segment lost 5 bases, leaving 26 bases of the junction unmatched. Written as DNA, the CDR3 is TGTGCCTGGTCGTTCCGGAACAGGGGGCGCGGGGGCTGCTGGAGCGAGCAGTACTTC. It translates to CAWSFRNRGRGGCWSEQYF.

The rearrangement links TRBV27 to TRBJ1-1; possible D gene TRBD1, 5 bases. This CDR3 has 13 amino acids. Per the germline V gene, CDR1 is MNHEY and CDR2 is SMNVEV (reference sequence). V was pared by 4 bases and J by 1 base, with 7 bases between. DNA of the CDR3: TGTGCCAGCAGTTCCAGGGAGAACACTGAAGCTTTCTTT. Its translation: CASSSRENTEAFF.